The clone carrying this T cell receptor (beta chain) was seen ten or more times. The data belong to a study of Graves' ophthalmopathy and Graves' hyperthyroidism. This CDR3 contains 15 residues. Germline V lookup: CDR1 MNHNS, CDR2 SASEGT. The V segment lost 3 bases and the J segment 4 bases; nucleotides outside the gene matches: 7. Beta-chain TCR CDR3 regions were amplified from RNA transcripts. In the first round, RT-PCR was carried out with HTBI primers, and a multiplex PCR formed the second round. TCRdb re-called the multiplex PCR reads with MiXCR, one entry per CDR3 protein. Of a few hundred thousand distinct CDR3 sequences in the sample, about 17% were seen once.

Sample: peripheral blood. The V gene is TRBV6-1, the J gene TRBJ2-7, with 9 bases identical to TRBD2. The receptor comes from an adult woman with stable Graves' hyperthyroidism. CDR3 coding DNA: TGTGCCAGCAGTGAGGGAACTAGCGGGTTATACGAGCAGTACTTC. Its translation is CASSEGTSGLYEQYF.